One and the same sample provided the 26 T cell receptor beta chains below, sequenced in a study of blood T cell repertoires in COVID-19. Profiling relied on immunoSEQ multiplex PCR, and the TCRdb table lists in-frame clones only, not all of them. This sample has about 33,000 clones; about 86% occur once, and the top ten carry approximately 6.8%. The sequenced sample consisted of peripheral blood. Receptors originate from a human donor in a cohort sampled during active COVID-19.

The chain links TRBV6-5 to TRBJ2-1; D remains unclear. This CDR3 comprises 15 residues. The ends were cut back, 6 bases at V and 0 bases at J, with 12 bases in the middle. Germline assignment: CDR1 MNHEY and CDR2 SVGAGI. In DNA form, the CDR3 reads TGTGCCAGCAGGATTACTCGGAGCTCCTACAATGAGCAGTTCTTC. Translation: CASRITRSSYNEQFF.

This chain joins TRBV28 and TRBJ1-2, with D unresolved. The germline V gene has CDR1 MDHEN and CDR2 SYDVKM. The V end was cut by 6 bases, the J end by 7 bases, with 15 bases between. The CDR3 runs 13 residues. CDR3 sequence: CASRSTAFGGYTF. CDR3 nucleotide sequence: TGTGCCAGCAGATCAACAGCTTTTGGTGGCTACACCTTC.

The CDR3: CASSLWTGIVEQYF. The CDR3 nucleotides read TGCGCCAGCAGCTTGTGGACAGGGATCGTCGAGCAGTACTTC. The chain has TRBV5-1 and TRBJ2-7; TRBD1 aligns across 8 bases. The junction had 6 bases not matched to a gene; V was cut back by 1 base and J by 6 bases. The germline gives CDR1 SGHRS, CDR2 YFSETQ. The CDR3 consists of 14 residues.

Comments on this clone: In the same sample, other DNA sequences code for this CDR3. The rearrangement uses TRBV2 and TRBJ2-5; D remains ambiguous. CDR3 size: 12 residues. Per the germline V gene, CDR1 is SNHLY and CDR2 is FYNNEI. V lost 3 bases to trimming and J lost 4 bases, with 6 bases between them. The CDR3 region is CASSEGRETQYF. The CDR3 DNA reads as TGTGCCAGCAGTGAGGGCAGAGAGACCCAGTACTTC.

Regarding this clone: Its ends do not fully match the called genes, so a read error is possible. This chain connects TRBV19 to TRBJ1-5; TRBD1 might be the D (6 bases). CDR1 and CDR2 (germline): LNHDA, SQIVND (reference sequence). CDR3 length equals 17 residues. This CDR3 is CASSIGRGARSDQPQHF. The CDR3 nucleotides are TGTGCCAGTAGTATAGGGCGGGGGGCTCGTAGCGATCAGCCCCAGCATTTT.

In this sample, this clone turned up a few times. Here the CDR3 reads CASSYMAGEQYF. Written as DNA, the CDR3 is TGTGCCAGCAGTTACATGGCCGGGGAGCAGTACTTC. The genes are TRBV6-6 and TRBJ2-7; D is uncertain. Germline loops: CDR1 MNHNY, CDR2 SVGAGI (reference sequence). Trimming cost V 2 bases and J 7 bases, with 9 bases left between them. The CDR3 sequence is 12 residues long.

The DNA of the CDR3 is TGTGCCCGTTCGGACCAGGGGGAGACCCAGTACTTC. Translating gives CARSDQGETQYF. The gene calls are TRBV6-5 and TRBJ2-5; tentatively, D is TRBD1 (6 bases). CDR3 length equals 12 residues. Per germline, CDR1 MNHEY and CDR2 SVGAGI. The V end lost 11 bases, the J end lost 5 bases, and 15 bases lay between the germline ends.

The chain combines TRBV2 with TRBJ2-2; perhaps TRBD1 as D (5 bases). Trimming stripped 8 bases from V and 6 bases from J, with 16 bases between. Germline CDR1 SNHLY, CDR2 FYNNEI. The CDR3 extends over 14 amino acids. CDR3 sequence: CASLVLAQAGELFF. DNA for the CDR3: TGTGCCAGCCTGGTGCTGGCACAGGCCGGGGAGCTGTTTTTT. The variable domain in full, with the rest retrieved from reference TRBV2 and TRBJ2-2, is EPEVTQTPSHQVTQMGQEVILRCVPISNHLYFYWYRQILGQKVEFLVSFYNNEISEKSEIFDDQFSVERPDGSNFTLKIRSTKLEDSAMYFCASLVLAQAGELFFGEGSRLTVL.

This clone was counted a single time. This chain uses TRBV9 with TRBJ2-3, with 9 bases fitting TRBD1. Germline CDR1 reads SGDLS; CDR2 reads YYNGEE. V lost 8 bases and J lost 2; bases outside the gene matches: 9. CDR3 length: 15 amino acids. This CDR3 reads CASKPGQGDTDTQYF. The CDR3 DNA reads TGTGCCAGTAAACCGGGACAGGGAGACACAGATACGCAGTATTTT.

This clone was recorded once. The rearrangement links TRBV6-2 or TRBV6-3 to TRBJ2-7, with 8 bases matching TRBD2. The junction had 12 bases not matched to a gene; V was cut back by 2 bases and J by 6 bases. CDR3 size: 16 residues. CDR1 MNHEY and CDR2 SVGEGT come from the germline V gene. This CDR3 is CASSYEPIRLATEQYF. CDR3 nucleotides: TGTGCCAGCAGTTACGAGCCGATAAGACTAGCGACCGAGCAGTACTTC.

The V call is TRBV19, the J call TRBJ1-4; tentative D call: TRBD1 (5 bases). The germline gives CDR1 LNHDA, CDR2 SQIVND (reference sequence). V lost 7 bases to trimming and J lost 7 bases, with 13 bases between them. The CDR3 contains 13 residues. The CDR3 nucleotides read TGTGCCAGTATGAGTTCCGGGGGTGAAAAACTGTTTTTT. This codes for CASMSSGGEKLFF.

This sequence joins TRBV19 and TRBJ2-2, with TRBD2 as a possible D gene (6 bases). V was trimmed by 5 bases and J by 0 bases, leaving 13 bases between them. CDR1 is LNHDA, CDR2 SQIVND, per germline (reference sequence). The CDR3 spans 16 residues. This CDR3 reads CASSLWTTSNTGELFF. For the CDR3, the DNA is TGTGCCAGTAGTCTTTGGACTACGTCGAACACCGGGGAGCTGTTTTTT.

V gene TRBV5-6 combines with J gene TRBJ2-2, with 7 bases aligning to TRBD1. CDR3 size: 15 residues. Germline CDR1 and CDR2: SGHDT and YYEEEE. V shed 5 bases and J 2 bases; nucleotides not matched to a gene: 6. The CDR3 is CASSSGTENTGELFF. CDR3 nucleotide sequence: TGTGCCAGCAGTTCCGGGACAGAAAACACCGGGGAGCTGTTTTTT.

V usage is TRBV9 and J usage is TRBJ2-7; perhaps TRBD2 as D (7 bases). V gave up 0 bases and J gave up 3 bases, with 13 bases separating them. The germline V gene encodes CDR1 SGDLS and CDR2 YYNGEE. The CDR3 has 15 amino acids. CDR3 sequence reads: CASSVGRGGYYEQYF. The DNA of the CDR3 is TGTGCCAGCAGCGTAGGAAGGGGGGGATACTACGAGCAGTACTTC.

CDR3 in DNA: TGTGCCAGTAGCCTGGACAGGGGAAGGGCTGAAGCTTTCTTT. Encoded protein: CASSLDRGRAEAFF. The chain links TRBV19 to TRBJ1-1, with TRBD1 identical over 9 bases. The CDR3 covers 14 residues. V lost 6 bases, J lost 6 bases, and 8 bases stayed unmatched. Germline CDR1 LNHDA, CDR2 SQIVND (reference sequence).

The rearrangement joins TRBV2 to TRBJ2-1; 9 nucleotides align to TRBD1. The CDR3 length is 15 residues. Germline V gene data show CDR1 as SNHLY and CDR2 as FYNNEI. Trimming at V came to 4 bases and at J to 6 bases, leaving 7 bases not matched to a gene. CDR3: CASSGRDRVGNEQFF. In nucleotides, the CDR3 is TGTGCCAGCAGTGGCCGGGACAGGGTGGGCAATGAGCAGTTCTTC.

This chain connects TRBV6-5 to TRBJ1-6; D call uncertain. Trimming cost V 10 bases and J 10 bases, with 14 bases left between them. Germline CDR1 is MNHEY and CDR2 is SVGAGI. The CDR3 consists of 12 residues. In DNA, the CDR3 is TGTGCCACCCGCCCGGGGAGGTCACCCCTCCACTTT. Amino acid sequence: CATRPGRSPLHF.

This clone was recorded once. The chain employs TRBV7-6 and TRBJ2-6; TRBD2 is a possible D gene (6 bases). V gave up 5 bases and J gave up 3 bases, with 11 bases separating them. Germline-derived CDR1 and CDR2 are SGHVS and FNYEAQ. The CDR3 extends over 15 amino acids. This CDR3 reads CASSTGTHGANVLTF. The CDR3 DNA reads as TGTGCCAGCAGCACCGGGACTCATGGGGCCAACGTCCTGACTTTC.

The chain carries TRBV24-1 and TRBJ2-1, with 9 bases lining up with TRBD2. The V segment lost 3 bases and the J segment 9 bases; nucleotides outside the gene matches: 8. Germline V gives CDR1 KGHDR, CDR2 SFDVKD. CDR3 size: 15 residues. This CDR3 is CATSDGRGGAIEQFF. The CDR3 coding sequence is TGTGCCACCAGTGATGGGCGCGGGGGGGCAATTGAGCAGTTCTTC.

The chain links TRBV19 to TRBJ1-4; 11 bases align to TRBD1. Losses at the gene ends were 7 bases for V and 7 bases for J; bases not matched to a gene: 5. This CDR3 contains 14 residues. Germline CDR1 and CDR2: LNHDA and SQIVND (reference sequence). The CDR3 is CASKDRGRSEKLFF. DNA for the CDR3: TGTGCCAGTAAGGACAGGGGGCGTAGTGAAAAACTGTTTTTT.

The table lists this clone with a count of one. This chain links TRBV6-5 with TRBJ2-5; a weak D match, TRBD2 (6 bases). Trimming took off 5 bases at V and 4 bases at J, with 14 bases between the two ends. The germline gives CDR1 MNHEY, CDR2 SVGAGI. This CDR3 region has 14 residues. The CDR3 loop is CASSLNRRGETQYF. In DNA, the CDR3 is TGTGCCAGCAGTCTTAACAGGAGGGGAGAGACCCAGTACTTC.

This rearrangement joins TRBV5-5 to TRBJ2-5, with TRBD2 identical over 8 bases. Per germline, CDR1 SGHKS and CDR2 YYEKEE (reference sequence). This CDR3 is built from 15 residues. With 2 bases clipped from V and 3 bases from J, the junction kept 6 bases outside the gene matches. CDR3 bases: TGTGCCAGCAGCTTACGCGGGACTAGGGAAGAGACCCAGTACTTC. Translated: CASSLRGTREETQYF.

This rearrangement joins TRBV19 to TRBJ1-5; D uncertain. Germline values: CDR1 LNHDA, CDR2 SQIVND (reference sequence). V was clipped by 8 bases and J by 1 base, with 15 bases between them. The CDR3 has 15 amino acids. The CDR3 region has the DNA TGTGCCAGTCAGACCGGGGAAGAGAGCAATCAGCCCCAGCATTTT. It codes for CASQTGEESNQPQHF.

CDR3 DNA: TGCGCCCGGCCTAGAGGTCTCAACGAGCAGTACTTC. This codes for CARPRGLNEQYF. The rearrangement joins TRBV10-1 to TRBJ2-7, with no clear D. Trimming shortened V by 11 bases and J by 5 bases, and 16 bases separated the two germline ends. The CDR3 loop spans 12 amino acids. Germline V lookup: CDR1 WNHNN, CDR2 SYGVQD (reference sequence).

The genes are TRBV6-6 and TRBJ1-5, with TRBD1 identical over 10 bases. V trimming: 5 bases; J trimming: 2 bases; junction bases outside the gene matches: 12. CDR1 and CDR2 (germline): MNHNY, SVGAGI (reference sequence). The CDR3 spans 18 residues. DNA for the CDR3: TGTGCCAGCAGTCCCTGGACAGGGGGGCTTAGTGGCAATCAGCCCCAGCATTTT. Translating it yields CASSPWTGGLSGNQPQHF.

This rearrangement joins TRBV18 to TRBJ1-1, with 7 bases that match TRBD1. This CDR3 has 14 residues. Unmatched junction bases numbered 0, after V lost 1 base and J lost 1 base. The germline V gene has CDR1 KGHSH and CDR2 LQKENI. The CDR3 nucleotides are TGTGCCAGCTCACCACAGGGGGCGAACACTGAAGCTTTCTTT. The encoded protein is CASSPQGANTEAFF.